This is a list of T cell receptor beta chains from one sample in a study of spatial heterogeneity in lung cancer. TCRdb recomputed calls from the 5' RACE reads with MiXCR, one row per CDR3 protein. The repertoire holds 30,000 to 50,000 distinct CDR3 sequences, with approximately 5.5% as singletons. Sequencing used PBMCs, obtained at surgery. The source is a male donor with early-stage non-small cell lung cancer. Both conserved end residues are part of each CDR3. Fields, in order: V gene, D gene, J gene, clone size, CDR3 protein, CDR3 DNA. The D gene is left open where the match is weak. Clone size is not always given. Where it is, it says once, few, many or a class for expanded clones.

TRBV20-1	TRBD1	TRBJ2-1	many	CSARDQVGQNGKIYNEQFF	TGCAGTGCTAGAGATCAGGTGGGACAGAACGGGAAGATCTACAATGAGCAGTTCTTC
TRBV12-3/TRBV12-4	TRBD1	TRBJ1-2	few	CASSLTRQGYGYTF	TGTGCCAGCAGTTTAACCCGACAGGGCTATGGCTACACCTTC
TRBV2	TRBD1	TRBJ2-6	many	CASRETGGSGANVLTF	TGTGCCAGCAGAGAGACAGGGGGCTCTGGGGCCAACGTCCTGACTTTC
TRBV28	.	TRBJ2-7	few	CASRRTRPPPYEQYF	TGTGCCAGCAGAAGAACTAGACCCCCCCCCTACGAGCAGTACTTC
TRBV5-6	TRBD2	TRBJ2-1	.	CASSFLAGGNNEQFF	TGTGCCAGCAGCTTCCTAGCGGGGGGGAACAATGAGCAGTTCTTC
TRBV29-1	.	TRBJ1-1	.	CSVEWGGIGAFF	TGCAGCGTTGAGTGGGGCGGAATCGGAGCTTTCTTT
TRBV18	TRBD1	TRBJ2-7	.	CASSLDRVYEQYF	TGTGCCAGCTCACTTGACAGGGTTTACGAGCAGTACTTC
TRBV7-7	.	TRBJ2-2	many	CASSLAQAGELFF	TGTGCTAGCAGCTTAGCACAGGCCGGGGAGCTGTTTTTT
TRBV11-2	.	TRBJ1-4	many	CASSTRPGSNEKLFF	TGTGCCAGCAGCACCCGGCCTGGGAGTAATGAAAAACTGTTTTTT
TRBV12-3/TRBV12-4	TRBD2	TRBJ2-3	many	CASSPPTTSGFISETQYF	TGTGCCAGCAGTCCCCCTACGACTAGCGGGTTTATATCTGAAACGCAGTATTTT
TRBV28	.	TRBJ2-7	.	CASTRASYEQYF	TGTGCCAGCACACGGGCCTCCTACGAGCAGTACTTC
TRBV6-6	.	TRBJ2-1	.	CASSPGPYNEQFF	TGTGCCAGCAGTCCCGGACCTTACAATGAGCAGTTCTTC
TRBV10-3	TRBD1	TRBJ1-1	few	CAISEGTGVSTEAFF	TGTGCCATCAGTGAGGGCACAGGGGTAAGCACTGAAGCTTTCTTT
TRBV12-3/TRBV12-4	.	TRBJ2-5	many	CASSLAAQETQYF	TGTGCCAGCAGTTTAGCGGCCCAAGAGACCCAGTACTTC
TRBV3-1	.	TRBJ2-3	few	CASSQGTRGIGQYF	TGTGCCAGCAGCCAAGGGACTCGGGGGATAGGGCAGTATTTT
TRBV19	TRBD1	TRBJ2-1	.	CASSYAGGTGGNEQFF	TGTGCCAGTAGCTACGCGGGGGGGACAGGGGGCAATGAGCAGTTCTTC
TRBV7-2	TRBD1	TRBJ1-2	many	CASSSSGQGMRGYTF	TGTGCCAGCAGCTCGAGCGGACAGGGAATGCGCGGCTACACCTTC
TRBV29-1	TRBD1	TRBJ2-7	medium-sized	CSVGRGIYEQYF	TGCAGCGTTGGCAGGGGGATCTACGAGCAGTACTTC
TRBV5-1	.	TRBJ2-5	many	CASSTPADSQETQYF	TGCGCCAGCAGCACCCCGGCAGATAGCCAAGAGACCCAGTACTTC
TRBV2	.	TRBJ2-3	.	CVLTTQGTDTQYF	TGTGTCCTAACGACCCAAGGCACAGATACGCAGTATTTT
TRBV18	.	TRBJ1-5	many	CASSPNSNQPQHF	TGTGCCAGCTCACCAAATAGCAATCAGCCCCAGCATTTT
TRBV11-3	.	TRBJ2-3	many	CASSIGADTQYF	TGTGCCAGCAGCATTGGGGCGGATACGCAGTATTTT
TRBV7-2	.	TRBJ2-6	.	CASSPGGGEANVLTF	TGTGCCAGCAGCCCAGGAGGGGGGGAGGCCAACGTCCTGACTTTC
TRBV6-2/TRBV6-3	TRBD2	TRBJ2-1	.	CASSSLWAGGHNEQFF	TGTGCCAGCAGTTCCCTCTGGGCGGGGGGCCACAATGAGCAGTTCTTC
TRBV12-3/TRBV12-4	TRBD1	TRBJ1-3	many	CATRQGVNTIYF	TGTGCCACCAGACAGGGCGTAAACACCATATATTTT
TRBV4-3	.	TRBJ2-7	many	CASSQDREHYEQYF	TGCGCCAGCAGCCAAGACCGGGAACACTACGAGCAGTACTTC
TRBV5-1	.	TRBJ2-3	many	CASSLDKADTQYF	TGCGCCAGCAGCTTGGACAAAGCAGATACGCAGTATTTT
TRBV2	.	TRBJ2-2	many	CASRRTERAGELFF	TGTGCCAGCAGGCGAACAGAAAGGGCCGGGGAGCTGTTTTTT
TRBV5-4	TRBD1	TRBJ2-3	many	CASSQKDRLTDTQYF	TGTGCCAGCAGCCAAAAGGACAGGCTCACAGATACGCAGTATTTT
TRBV9	.	TRBJ2-3	many	CASSSNGAGPDTQYF	TGTGCCAGCAGCTCCAATGGGGCCGGGCCAGATACGCAGTATTTT
TRBV7-9	.	TRBJ2-1	.	CASTTRGHEQFF	TGTGCCAGCACCACACGGGGGCATGAGCAGTTCTTC
TRBV3-1	.	TRBJ2-4	.	CASSQGRRWVRNIQYF	TGTGCCAGCAGCCAAGGCAGGAGGTGGGTGAGAAACATTCAGTACTTC
TRBV20-1	.	TRBJ2-1	.	CSAKSLLRGTNEQFF	TGCAGTGCTAAAAGCCTTCTGCGGGGTACCAATGAGCAGTTCTTC
TRBV20-1	TRBD2	TRBJ2-2	many	CSASSGLDTGELFF	TGCAGTGCTAGTAGCGGGCTCGACACCGGGGAGCTGTTTTTT
TRBV10-2	TRBD2	TRBJ2-7	few	CASSDASSGRYEQYF	TGCGCCAGCAGTGACGCGTCTAGCGGGCGGTACGAGCAGTACTTC
TRBV19	.	TRBJ2-3	.	CASSSGDSTDTQYF	TGTGCCAGTAGTTCGGGGGACAGCACAGATACGCAGTATTTT
TRBV5-1	.	TRBJ2-3	many	CASSLASRRGDTQYF	TGCGCCAGCAGCTTGGCGAGTAGGCGTGGTGATACGCAGTATTTT
TRBV7-7	.	TRBJ2-3	many	CASSSGESSADTQYF	TGTGCTAGCAGCTCAGGGGAAAGTTCGGCAGATACGCAGTATTTT
TRBV5-1	TRBD1	TRBJ2-7	many	CASSSGQSSYEQYF	TGCGCCAGCAGCTCGGGACAGAGCTCCTACGAGCAGTACTTC
TRBV29-1	.	TRBJ1-2	few	CSVEDRRGGNYGYTF	TGCAGCGTTGAAGATCGGCGGGGTGGGAACTATGGCTACACCTTC
TRBV20-1	TRBD1	TRBJ1-5	many	CSAWDRGTQPQHF	TGCAGTGCTTGGGACAGGGGAACTCAGCCCCAGCATTTT
TRBV7-9	TRBD1	TRBJ1-6	.	CASSAGGENSPLHF	TGTGCCAGCAGCGCAGGGGGCGAGAATTCACCCCTCCACTTT